The 29 T cell receptor beta chains presented below share a single source sample, sequenced in a study of circulating CD8 cells and anti-PD-1 response in melanoma. TCR libraries were prepared from about 16 ng of total RNA with the QIAseq Immune Repertoire TCR panel. Each CDR3 protein is one row after TCRdb ran MiXCR on the reads. The data contain over 900 distinct CDR3 sequences, 4% to 6% of them singletons. Four subsets defined by PD-1 and/or TIGIT were sorted from live CD3+CD8+TCRalphabeta+ cells. The specimen comprised CD8+ T cells from PBMCs, sampled at baseline or after one month of anti-PD-1 therapy (not recorded which). The source is a human donor with melanoma.

Within the sample, this clonotype is large (0.1 to 1%). The V call is TRBV2, the J call TRBJ2-3, with 15 bases aligning to TRBD2. Germline V CDR1 and CDR2: SNHLY, FYNNEI. The J segment lost 1 base and the V segment lost 8 bases, leaving 10 bases of the junction unmatched. The length of the CDR3 is 18 residues. DNA for the CDR3: TGTGCCAGCTGCCTTGGACTAGCGGGGGGGCAAGGCACAGATACGCAGTATTTT. It specifies CASCLGLAGGQGTDTQYF.

By share, this clonotype ranks as large (0.1 to 1%). The rearrangement joins TRBV28 to TRBJ2-7; TRBD1 matches at 10 bases. This CDR3 has 13 residues. Germline CDR1 reads MDHEN; CDR2 reads SYDVKM. V dropped 5 bases and J dropped 6; count of bases not matched to a gene: 4. The CDR3 is CASSPGQGTEQYF. The CDR3, as DNA: TGTGCCAGCAGTCCGGGACAGGGGACCGAGCAGTACTTC.

By sample share, this clonotype is medium-sized. V usage is TRBV9 and J usage is TRBJ2-1; the match to TRBD2 covers 9 bases. Germline V CDR1 and CDR2: SGDLS, YYNGEE. CDR3 length equals 15 residues. With V trimmed by 5 bases and J by 8 bases, 11 bases remained unmatched. CDR3 sequence reads: CASSAYGGGADEQFF. The CDR3 DNA sequence: TGTGCCAGCAGTGCATATGGCGGGGGGGCCGATGAGCAGTTCTTC.

Remarks on this clonotype: Its ends do not fully match the called genes, so a read error is possible. The gene calls are TRBV14 and TRBJ1-1; weak D call: TRBD1 (5 bases). This CDR3 is built from 14 residues. Looked up from germline, CDR1 is SGHDN and CDR2 is FVKESK. The CDR3 sequence is CASSPRRGNTEALF. DNA of the CDR3: TGTGCCAGCAGCCCCCGGCGGGGCAACACAGAAGCTCTCTTT.

By share, this clonotype counts as large. This chain links TRBV21-1 with TRBJ2-3; the table's TRBD1 call for D was not verified on the DNA. TRBV21-1 is tagged as a pseudogene. This CDR3 comprises 18 residues. The CDR3 coding sequence is TGTGCCAGCAGCAAACTGAAACAGGCAGGGCGTTACACAGATACGCAGTATTTT. Protein product: CASSKLKQAGRYTDTQYF.

This clonotype was detected only a few times. CDR3 residues: CASSGGLAGDIYEQYF. In DNA form, the CDR3 reads TGTGCCAGCAGCGGGGGACTAGCGGGGGACATCTACGAGCAGTACTTC. The chain employs TRBV5-4 and TRBJ2-7, with 14 bases lining up with TRBD2. Germline values: CDR1 SGHNT, CDR2 YYREEE (reference sequence). The junction had 6 bases not matched to a gene; V was cut back by 4 bases and J by 3 bases. The CDR3 extends over 16 amino acids.

Concerning this clonotype: A read error may be the cause here, since a much bigger clone is one base away. V and J are TRBV28 and TRBJ2-3; D tentatively fits TRBD1 or TRBD2 (5 bases each). This CDR3 has 16 residues. The germline V gene has CDR1 MDHEN and CDR2 SYDVKM. The CDR3, as DNA: TGTGCCAGCAGTTTATTGCCGGGGCAGGGCACAAATACGCAGTATTTT. This encodes CASSLLPGQGTNTQYF.

In the case of this clonotype: One junction end does not reproduce the germline sequence, and a read error may be involved. This rearrangement joins TRBV2 to TRBJ2-3, with D maybe TRBD2 (5 bases). The CDR3 is 16 amino acids. Germline CDR1 and CDR2: SNHLY and FYNNEI. CDR3 amino acids: CARSELPGSSTDTQYF. DNA for the CDR3: TGTGCCAGGAGTGAACTCCCGGGGTCTAGCACAGATACGCAGTATTTT.

This clonotype is categorized as large. The chain has TRBV24-1 and TRBJ2-1, with D possibly being TRBD1 or TRBD2 (5 bases each). With 4 bases removed from V and 9 bases from J, the gap between germline ends came to 21 bases. Germline CDR1 reads KGHDR; CDR2 reads SFDVKD. The CDR3 loop spans 16 amino acids. The CDR3 DNA sequence: TGTGCCACCAGTGACCTGACTGGGGCGGGTCAGGCTGAGCAGTTCTTC. Amino acids: CATSDLTGAGQAEQFF.

This clonotype came up a few times. Possible read error: a much larger clone is one base away. This chain connects TRBV2 to TRBJ2-1; TRBD1 aligns across 9 bases. Germline V gene data show CDR1 as SNHLY and CDR2 as FYNNEI. The CDR3 covers 16 residues. This CDR3 is CASSDETGGPYNGQFF. CDR3 nucleotide sequence: TGTGCCAGCAGTGATGAGACAGGGGGACCCTACAATGGGCAGTTCTTC.

This clonotype is judged large. The genes are TRBV2 and TRBJ1-1; possible D gene TRBD1, 5 bases. V lost 6 bases to trimming and J lost 3 bases, with 8 bases between them. This CDR3 comprises 12 residues. CDR1 is SNHLY and CDR2 is FYNNEI in the germline V gene. The CDR3 is CASRWGDTEAFF. In DNA form, the CDR3 reads TGTGCCAGCAGGTGGGGGGACACTGAAGCTTTCTTT.

In this sample, this clonotype is large. The chain links TRBV19 to TRBJ2-3, with TRBD1 matching over 7 bases. The CDR3 has 16 amino acids. With 8 bases clipped from V and 6 bases from J, the junction kept 17 bases outside the gene matches. Looked up from germline, CDR1 is LNHDA and CDR2 is SQIVND (reference sequence). In nucleotides, the CDR3 is TGTGCCAGTCGCCCTGGTCGGGGCAGGGGGATCGATACGCAGTATTTT. Encoded protein: CASRPGRGRGIDTQYF.

This clonotype rates as large. The V gene is TRBV2, the J gene TRBJ2-7, with D perhaps given as TRBD1 or TRBD2 (6 bases each). The germline V gene has CDR1 SNHLY and CDR2 FYNNEI. There are 14 residues in the CDR3. V was cut by 6 bases and J by 3 bases, with 15 bases left in between. CDR3 loop: CASRPGAFYYEQYF. Here the CDR3 DNA reads TGTGCCAGCAGGCCGGGGGCGTTCTACTACGAGCAGTACTTC.

This clonotype is deemed medium-sized. V is TRBV6-1 and J is TRBJ2-2; a weak D match, TRBD1 (6 bases). Germline CDR1 is MNHNS and CDR2 is SASEGT. This CDR3 is 14 amino acids long. V was clipped by 5 bases and J by 6 bases, with 13 bases between them. The CDR3 region has the DNA TGTGCCAGCAGTTGGGACATGGCGGCCGGGGAGCTGTTTTTT. The encoded protein is CASSWDMAAGELFF.

Sample share makes this clonotype medium-sized. V usage is TRBV28 and J usage is TRBJ2-5; D remains unclear. CDR3 length: 13 residues. The V end was cut by 5 bases, the J end by 5 bases, with 12 bases between. Germline assignment: CDR1 MDHEN and CDR2 SYDVKM. Written as DNA, the CDR3 is TGTGCCAGCAGTCCCCCCGGGCCGGAGACCCAGTACTTC. This translates into CASSPPGPETQYF.

This clonotype is deemed medium-sized. The J gene is TRBJ1-1, the V gene TRBV19; D remains unclear. V was cut by 5 bases and J by 1 base, with 8 bases left in between. CDR3 length: 13 amino acids. Germline V gives CDR1 LNHDA, CDR2 SQIVND (reference sequence). CDR3 loop: CASSLSGNTEAFF. The CDR3 DNA follows: TGTGCCAGTAGTCTAAGTGGGAACACTGAAGCTTTCTTT.

By frequency in the sample, this clonotype is large. The genes are TRBV24-1 and TRBJ2-1, with 9 bases aligning to TRBD1. The CDR3 runs to 14 residues. Germline CDR1 and CDR2: KGHDR and SFDVKD. Trimming cost V 4 bases and J 6 bases; bases outside gene matches: 3. CDR3 in amino acids: CATSEMTGGNEQFF. CDR3 nucleotides: TGTGCCACCAGTGAAATGACAGGGGGCAATGAGCAGTTCTTC.

This clonotype is large. V gene TRBV29-1 combines with J gene TRBJ2-7, with TRBD2 as a possible D gene (7 bases). The germline gives CDR1 SQVTM, CDR2 ANQGSEA. There are 12 residues in the CDR3. V lost 6 bases and J lost 3, with 12 bases in between. The CDR3 DNA is TGCAGCGTCTCCGGGGGGCACTACGAGCAGTACTTC. Amino acids: CSVSGGHYEQYF.

Relative to its sample, this clonotype is medium-sized. The gene calls are TRBV28 and TRBJ1-5, with a weak D call TRBD1 (6 bases). CDR3 length equals 18 residues. Trimming stripped 7 bases from V and 0 bases from J, with 22 bases between. Germline V gene lookup returns CDR1 MDHEN and CDR2 SYDVKM. CDR3 DNA: TGTGCCAGCAAACTTACAAGGACAGAACAATATAGCAATCAGCCCCAGCATTTT. Amino acids: CASKLTRTEQYSNQPQHF.

By frequency in the sample, this clonotype is large. This chain's CDR3 is CASSIYSGGVGSETQYF. CDR3 DNA sequence: TGTGCCAGCAGTATCTATAGCGGGGGCGTGGGTTCGGAGACCCAGTACTTC. The chain links TRBV28 to TRBJ2-5, with 9 bases fitting TRBD2. The CDR3 runs 17 residues. Trimming at V came to 5 bases and at J to 5 bases, leaving 15 bases not matched to a gene. Germline V gene data show CDR1 as MDHEN and CDR2 as SYDVKM.

In its sample, this clonotype ranks as large. The V call is TRBV11-2, the J call TRBJ1-5; a weak D match, TRBD1 (6 bases). The V end lost 3 bases, the J end lost 4 bases, and 16 bases lay between the germline ends. This CDR3 has 16 amino acids. CDR1 is SGHAT and CDR2 is FQNNGV in the germline V gene. CDR3 residues: CASSLSVGGPNQPQHF. DNA of the CDR3: TGTGCCAGCAGCTTGTCTGTGGGGGGCCCTAATCAGCCCCAGCATTTT.

By proportion, this clonotype is large. The chain joins TRBV2 to TRBJ2-1; 10 bases fit TRBD2. Per germline, CDR1 SNHLY and CDR2 FYNNEI. J lost 6 bases, V lost 5 bases, and 7 bases had no gene match. The CDR3 is 15 residues long. CDR3 DNA: TGTGCCAGCAGTCAGCTAGCGGGGGCTTCCAATGAGCAGTTCTTC. Encoded protein: CASSQLAGASNEQFF.

This clonotype rates as medium-sized (0.01 to 0.1%). This chain links TRBV28 with TRBJ2-7; D remains unclear. Germline CDR1 and CDR2: MDHEN and SYDVKM. Trimming took off 6 bases at V and 1 base at J, with 4 bases between the two ends. The CDR3 loop spans 11 amino acids. The CDR3 loop reads CASSASYEQYF. The CDR3 nucleotides read TGTGCCAGCAGCGCGTCCTACGAGCAGTACTTC.

This clonotype is deemed large (0.1 to 1%). The CDR3 loop is CASSFAREKDYGYTF. The DNA for the CDR3 is TGTGCCAGCAGCTTTGCCAGAGAGAAGGACTATGGCTACACCTTC. The gene calls are TRBV5-4 and TRBJ1-2; D unresolved. The CDR3 loop spans 15 amino acids. Between the trimmed V and J ends, which lost 2 bases and 3 bases, there was a span of 14 bases. Germline V gene lookup returns CDR1 SGHNT and CDR2 YYREEE (reference sequence).

This clonotype has just a few counts. A much larger clone lies one base from this, so it may be a read error. The J gene is TRBJ1-2, the V gene TRBV29-1; D gene ambiguous. V was pared by 7 bases and J by 8 bases, with 8 bases between. The CDR3 loop spans 9 amino acids. CDR1 and CDR2 (germline): SQVTM, ANQGSEA. The CDR3: CSAPPGYTF. As DNA, the CDR3 is TGCAGCGCCCCCCCGGGCTACACCTTC.

This clonotype is categorized as medium-sized. The V and J genes are TRBV6-5 and TRBJ2-2; 7 positions agree with TRBD1. Germline values: CDR1 MNHEY, CDR2 SVGAGI. The length of the CDR3 is 15 residues. J was trimmed by 5 bases and V by 5 bases; bases with no gene match: 8. CDR3 DNA sequence: TGTGCCAGCAGTCAACGGGACAGCCGAACCGGGGAGCTGTTTTTT. Residues: CASSQRDSRTGELFF.

This clonotype was seen a few times. This rearrangement joins TRBV19 to TRBJ2-2; D unresolved. The V gene lost 0 bases and the J gene lost 4 bases, with 15 bases spanning the gap. Germline CDR1 reads LNHDA; CDR2 reads SQIVND (reference sequence). This CDR3 has 17 amino acids. The CDR3 DNA reads TGTGCCAGTAGTATAGATCCGATGTCATTACTCACCGGGGAGCTGTTTTTT. It is translated as CASSIDPMSLLTGELFF.

Within the sample, this clonotype is large. J is TRBJ2-7 and V is TRBV28; 9 bases match TRBD2. The V gene's germline CDR1 is MDHEN and CDR2 SYDVKM. The CDR3 is 16 amino acids. Trimming cost V 5 bases and J 0 bases; bases outside gene matches: 8. CDR3 in DNA: TGTGCCAGCAGTCTCTACGCGGGGGGGGACTCCTACGAGCAGTACTTC. Amino acids: CASSLYAGGDSYEQYF.

In this sample, this clonotype is large. V gene TRBV7-3 combines with J gene TRBJ2-7; 10 positions match TRBD2. The CDR3 runs to 15 residues. Germline CDR1 and CDR2: SGHTA and FQGTGA. J lost 5 bases, V lost 2 bases, and 6 bases had no gene match. The CDR3 spells CASSLGTSGANEQYF. The DNA of the CDR3 is TGTGCCAGCAGCTTAGGCACTAGCGGGGCAAACGAGCAGTACTTC. Variable domain in full (rest from reference TRBV7-3 and TRBJ2-7): GAGVSQTPSNKVTEKGKYVELRCDPISGHTALYWYRQSLGQGPEFLIYFQGTGAADDSGLPNDRFFAVRPEGSVSTLKIQRTERGDSAVYLCASSLGTSGANEQYFGPGTRLTVT.